The 3 T cell receptor beta chains below all came from one sample that was sequenced in a study of T cell responses to AZD1222 COVID-19 vaccine. Data came from immunoSEQ multiplex PCR; TCRdb stores just in-frame clones and leaves some out. The table shows 95,000 to 150,000 clones, with approximately 85% occurring only once. Sequences were derived from peripheral blood, sampled on day 0 of AZD1222 vaccination. The receptors were sampled from an adult in good health.

This clone came up a few times. The DNA of the CDR3 is TGTGCCAGCAGCTCTTACGTGGCAGGCACGGTTGGGGCCAACGTCCTGACTTTC. Residues: CASSSYVAGTVGANVLTF. The chain combines TRBV27 with TRBJ2-6; D unclear. From germline, CDR1 is MNHEY and CDR2 SMNVEV (reference sequence). This CDR3 contains 18 residues. Trimming shortened V by 6 bases and J by 3 bases, and 21 bases separated the two germline ends. Complete variable domain (other parts from reference TRBV27 and TRBJ2-6): EAQVTQNPRYLITVTGKKLTVTCSQNMNHEYMSWYRQDPGLGLRQIYYSMNVEVTDKGDVPEGYKVSRKEKRNFPLILESPSPNQTSLYFCASSSYVAGTVGANVLTFGAGSRLTVL.

The V call is TRBV3-1 (or the pseudogene TRBV3-2), the J call TRBJ2-4; perhaps TRBD1 as D (8 bases). The CDR3 spans 23 residues. V was trimmed by 1 base and J by 0 bases, leaving 31 bases between them. In germline, CDR1 is LGHDT, CDR2 YNNKEL (reference sequence). The CDR3 nucleotides read TGTGCCAGCAGCCAAGGGCTCACGCGGGGGATCCCATTCAGGGGGCAAGCCAAAAACATTCAGTACTTC. Translation: CASSQGLTRGIPFRGQAKNIQYF.

The rearrangement uses TRBV5-4 and TRBJ2-1, with D perhaps matching TRBD1 or TRBD2 (5 bases each). The germline CDR1 and CDR2 sequences are SGHNT and YYREEE (reference sequence). This CDR3 is 16 amino acids long. Trimming took 3 bases from V and 0 from J, leaving 13 bases between them. The CDR3: CASSSGAISSYNEQFF. CDR3 bases: TGTGCCAGCAGCTCCGGGGCTATAAGCTCCTACAATGAGCAGTTCTTC.